This T cell receptor (beta chain) was profiled in a study of blood T cell repertoires in COVID-19. Study context: From T cells, B-cell-depleted T cells, or PBMCs came the material, which was cDNA or gDNA.

Original methodology: Estimated nucleated cell counts came from reference gene primer amplification. Generated by immunoSEQ multiplex PCR, the TCRdb table keeps only in-frame clones and is missing some. V, J and clone size reflect that table, while D and trimming were determined from the DNA. The sample has 110,000 to 150,000 clones; roughly 89% are singletons. CDR1 SGHTA and CDR2 FQGNSA come from the germline V gene. With 3 bases clipped from V and 3 bases from J, the junction kept 4 bases outside the gene matches. The CDR3 contains 15 residues. Donors were grouped by their self-reported clinical history. Cohort 3 recovered donors had two negative PCRs, clearance, or symptom resolution.

V and J are TRBV7-2 and TRBJ2-7, with 11 bases identical to TRBD1. The sequenced material came from PBMCs or T cells enriched from blood (not recorded which). This TCR was sampled from a man over 45 who had recovered from COVID-19. CDR3: CASSLTGTGGYEQYF. The CDR3 region has the DNA TGTGCCAGCAGCTTGACCGGGACAGGGGGCTACGAGCAGTACTTC.